One and the same sample provided the 13 T cell receptor beta chains below, sequenced in a study of chemoradiotherapy in HPV16-positive cancers (dated by TCRdb to between 2021 and 2022). Library preparation was by the immunoSEQ multiplex PCR assay. TCRdb stores this immuneACCESS table with in-frame sequences only. Part of the clones is absent; in the studies checked, under half of the shortfall reflects unresolved V genes, and no reason is known for the rest. Within this sample are under 20,000 clones, with about four fifths of them counted one time only. In total, the top ten clones hold approximately 11% of the sample. This sample was obtained from a patient who underwent chemoradiotherapy. These TCRs come from a human donor with HPV-associated anogenital cancer.

This clone is a singleton in its sample. The rearrangement uses TRBV11-2 and TRBJ1-6; D unresolved. The CDR3 sequence is 13 residues long. CDR1 is SGHAT, CDR2 FQNNGV, per germline. V dropped 1 base and J dropped 4 bases, with 2 bases sitting between them. The chain's CDR3 is CASSLGYNSPLHF. CDR3 coding DNA: TGTGCCAGCAGCTTAGGATATAATTCACCCCTCCACTTT. The entire variable domain, with the rest obtained from reference TRBV11-2 and TRBJ1-6, is as follows: EAGVAQSPRYKIIEKRQSVAFWCNPISGHATLYWYQQILGQGPKLLIQFQNNGVVDDSQLPKDRFSAERLKGVDSTLKIQPAKLEDSAVYLCASSLGYNSPLHFGNGTRLTVT.

This chain uses TRBV28 with TRBJ1-5; D may be TRBD1 (6 bases). V lost 4 bases and J 3 bases, leaving 22 bases between the germline ends. Looked up from germline, CDR1 is MDHEN and CDR2 is SYDVKM. This CDR3 is 18 amino acids long. The CDR3 spells CASSSVWGFTGTNQPQHF. The CDR3, as DNA: TGTGCCAGCAGTTCGGTGTGGGGGTTCACAGGGACCAATCAGCCCCAGCATTTT.

The chain combines TRBV11-2 with TRBJ2-2; TRBD2 might be the D (5 bases). V lost 4 bases and J 4 bases, leaving 16 bases between the germline ends. In germline, CDR1 is SGHAT, CDR2 FQNNGV. CDR3 length: 16 residues. The CDR3 spells CASSSPLRTPTGELFF. CDR3 in DNA: TGTGCCAGCAGCTCCCCACTGAGGACTCCCACCGGGGAGCTGTTTTTT.

This clone was seen just once. CDR3 sequence reads: CACSGAGAEAFF. DNA of the CDR3: TGTGCCTGCTCAGGGGCTGGGGCTGAAGCTTTCTTT. The chain combines TRBV2 with TRBJ1-1, with D possibly being TRBD1 (6 bases). CDR1 and CDR2 (germline): SNHLY, FYNNEI. V shed 11 bases and J shed 6 bases, with 16 bases lying between them. The CDR3 runs to 12 residues.

The gene calls are TRBV7-2 and TRBJ2-4; D remains ambiguous. The V gene's germline CDR1 is SGHTA and CDR2 FQGNSA. V was shortened by 0 bases and J by 5 bases, with 11 bases between the two germline ends. The CDR3 loop spans 15 amino acids. The CDR3 region is CASSLAAAGENIQYF. CDR3 in DNA: TGTGCCAGCAGCTTAGCGGCGGCTGGGGAAAACATTCAGTACTTC.

The gene calls are TRBV28 and TRBJ1-2; D not certain. CDR1 MDHEN and CDR2 SYDVKM come from the germline V gene. This CDR3 has 16 residues. The ends were cut back, 3 bases at V and 2 bases at J, with 16 bases in the middle. CDR3 region: CASSLSLGVGNYGYTF. The DNA for the CDR3 is TGTGCCAGCAGTTTGTCCCTTGGGGTAGGGAACTATGGCTACACCTTC.

V usage is TRBV7-3 and J usage is TRBJ1-1; 9 positions match TRBD1. The CDR3 has 14 amino acids. The junction had 6 bases not matched to a gene; V was cut back by 5 bases and J by 5 bases. Per germline, CDR1 SGHTA and CDR2 FQGTGA. CDR3 in DNA: TGTGCCAGCAGCCTACAGGGGGCGAGTACTGAAGCTTTCTTT. As protein: CASSLQGASTEAFF.

This rearrangement joins TRBV4-1 to TRBJ1-1; TRBD1 might be the D (5 bases). CDR3 size: 15 residues. Germline V lookup: CDR1 MGHRA, CDR2 YSYEKL. Trimming left V 0 bases short and J 1 base short, with 9 bases between. The CDR3 sequence: CASSQDPGGNTEAFF. CDR3 nucleotides: TGCGCCAGCAGCCAAGATCCGGGGGGGAACACTGAAGCTTTCTTT.

This clone was seen a handful of times. This chain joins TRBV5-1 and TRBJ2-3; D ambiguous. CDR3 length: 13 residues. V lost 0 bases and J 1 base, leaving 3 bases between the germline ends. CDR1 and CDR2 from the germline V gene are SGHRS and YFSETQ. The CDR3 sequence: CASSLVGTDTQYF. CDR3 sequence (DNA): TGCGCCAGCAGCTTGGTGGGCACAGATACGCAGTATTTT.

This chain uses TRBV2 with TRBJ1-2; perhaps TRBD1 as D (6 bases). The CDR3 has 16 amino acids. Deletions cut 4 bases from V and 6 bases from J, with 21 bases between. Germline CDR1 and CDR2: SNHLY and FYNNEI. The CDR3 sequence is CASSGYRRGAQNGYTF. The CDR3 nucleotides are TGTGCCAGCAGTGGCTATAGGCGGGGGGCGCAGAATGGCTACACCTTC.

The chain employs TRBV19 and TRBJ1-1; D unclear. Germline V gene lookup returns CDR1 LNHDA and CDR2 SQIVND (reference sequence). This CDR3 has 14 residues. The ends were cut back, 4 bases at V and 6 bases at J, with 15 bases in the middle. The CDR3 protein is CASSSGQAESEAFF. The CDR3 nucleotides read TGTGCCAGTAGTAGTGGGCAGGCAGAATCTGAAGCTTTCTTT. The variable domain in full, with the rest retrieved from reference TRBV19 and TRBJ1-1, is DGGITQSPKYLFRKEGQNVTLSCEQNLNHDAMYWYRQDPGQGLRLIYYSQIVNDFQKGDIAEGYSVSREKKESFPLTVTSAQKNPTAFYLCASSSGQAESEAFFGQGTRLTVV.

The DNA for the CDR3 is TGTGCCACTTCGGACAGAGCTAGCAATCAGCCCCAGCATTTT. Its translation: CATSDRASNQPQHF. V and J are TRBV5-4 and TRBJ1-5, with D perhaps matching TRBD1 (6 bases). The CDR3 has 14 amino acids. In germline, CDR1 is SGHNT, CDR2 YYREEE (reference sequence). The germline V and J ends were trimmed by 9 bases and 0 bases, with 13 bases remaining between them.

The chain recombines TRBV4-1 with TRBJ1-1; no clear D. The V gene's germline CDR1 is MGHRA and CDR2 YSYEKL. Trimming removed 8 bases from V and 4 bases from J, with 14 bases in between. The CDR3 consists of 13 residues. CDR3 region: CASRRGESTEAFF. The CDR3 DNA reads as TGCGCCAGCCGCCGTGGGGAGAGCACTGAAGCTTTCTTT.